This entry concerns a single T cell receptor (beta chain). Its target is not known. Germline V gives CDR1 SGHRS, CDR2 YFSETQ. V was clipped by 4 bases and J by 6 bases; unmatched bases: 4. The CDR3 length is 13 residues. Baseline, cycle 4 day 1, and cycle 7 day 1 were the blood sampling points. This record belongs to a study of OX40 agonist ivuxolimab in advanced cancers. Study background: The treatment was a fully human IgG2 OX40 agonist, ivuxolimab. Prior anti-PD-1, anti-PD-L1 or anti-CTLA-4 therapy was allowed; 35% to 40% had some. Study findings and constraints: Compared with others, partial responders at 0.1-3.0 mg/kg displayed clonal expansion among the lowest.

Produced via immunoSEQ multiplex PCR; TCRdb's table is partial and in-frame only. The sample includes approximately 45,000 clones, more than 80% of them seen just once. V gene TRBV5-1 combines with J gene TRBJ2-3, with 8 positions matching TRBD1. The material sequenced was CD4+ or CD8+ T cells sorted from blood, taken in a trial of the OX40 agonist ivuxolimab. The source is an adult with an advanced solid tumor such as melanoma, head and neck, liver or kidney cancer. CDR3 region: CASSPGDRDTQYF. CDR3 sequence (DNA): TGCGCCAGCAGCCCGGGGGACAGGGATACGCAGTATTTT.